These 10 T cell receptor beta chains share one sample of origin, sequenced in a study of blood T cell repertoires in COVID-19. The protocol was immunoSEQ multiplex PCR, while the TCRdb copy is restricted to in-frame clones and leaves out a portion. The profile shows about 140,000 clones, about 76% of them singletons. The sample was peripheral blood. These TCRs come from a woman in her fifties or sixties with active or convalescent COVID-19.

The rearrangement links TRBV30 to TRBJ1-4, with TRBD1 as a possible D gene (6 bases). CDR1 and CDR2 (germline): GTSNPN, SVGIG (reference sequence). The CDR3 runs 15 residues. Trimming stripped 3 bases from V and 5 bases from J, with 16 bases between. CDR3 amino acids: CAWSTPTGTNEKLFF. The CDR3, as DNA: TGTGCCTGGAGCACCCCGACAGGTACAAATGAAAAACTGTTTTTT.

The V call is TRBV28, the J call TRBJ2-5; tentatively, D is TRBD1 (8 bases). The CDR3 is 14 residues long. Per germline, CDR1 MDHEN and CDR2 SYDVKM. The V gene lost 8 bases and the J gene lost 4 bases, with 17 bases spanning the gap. The CDR3 DNA is TGTGCCAGCGGGGGGGGACAGGTAGGAGAGACCCAGTACTTC. Translation: CASGGGQVGETQYF. Supplemented by reference TRBV28 and TRBJ2-5, the full variable domain reads DVKVTQSSRYLVKRTGEKVFLECVQDMDHENMFWYRQDPGLGLRLIYFSYDVKMKEKGDIPEGYSVSREKKERFSLILESASTNQTSMYLCASGGGQVGETQYFGPGTRLLVL.

The chain links TRBV5-8 to TRBJ1-4; TRBD1 matches 7 bases. Germline V gene sequence: CDR1 SGHTS, CDR2 YDEGEE. The CDR3 runs 14 residues. V was clipped by 5 bases and J by 7 bases; unmatched bases: 8. The CDR3 DNA is TGTGCCAGCAGGTTCACACAGGGGACTGAAAAACTGTTTTTT. Its translation: CASRFTQGTEKLFF.

The chain joins TRBV11-1 to TRBJ1-1; the match to TRBD1 covers 9 bases. The V gene end was trimmed by 7 bases and the J gene end by 2 bases; junction bases not matched to a gene: 5. CDR1 SGHAT and CDR2 FQDESV come from the germline V gene (reference sequence). CDR3 length equals 14 residues. The CDR3 loop reads CASTRTGANTEAFF. The CDR3 DNA follows: TGTGCCAGCACTCGGACAGGGGCTAACACTGAAGCTTTCTTT. The variable domain in full, with the rest retrieved from reference TRBV11-1 and TRBJ1-1, is EAEVAQSPRYKITEKSQAVAFWCDPISGHATLYWYRQILGQGPELLVQFQDESVVDDSQLPKDRFSAERLKGVDSTLKIQPAELGDSAMYLCASTRTGANTEAFFGQGTRLTVV.

This sequence joins TRBV6-5 and TRBJ2-3; the match to TRBD2 covers 12 bases. Germline V gives CDR1 MNHEY, CDR2 SVGAGI. The CDR3 is 15 residues long. V lost 6 bases, J lost 2 bases, and 3 bases stayed unmatched. The CDR3, as DNA: TGTGCCAGCAGGACTAGCGGGAGTTCCACAGATACGCAGTATTTT. Translating gives CASRTSGSSTDTQYF.

This chain connects TRBV28 to TRBJ1-1; perhaps TRBD1 as D (6 bases). This CDR3 spans 12 amino acids. CDR1 and CDR2 from the germline V gene are MDHEN and SYDVKM. V was clipped by 6 bases and J by 9 bases, with 14 bases between them. Here the CDR3 DNA reads TGTGCCAGCAGCCCTAACAGGGTTAAAGCTTTCTTT. Its translation: CASSPNRVKAFF.

V is TRBV2 and J is TRBJ2-2; 8 bases match TRBD1. The V gene's germline CDR1 is SNHLY and CDR2 FYNNEI. V shed 6 bases and J 6 bases; nucleotides not matched to a gene: 9. The CDR3 runs 15 residues. CDR3 sequence reads: CASREVEQGAGELFF. The CDR3 DNA follows: TGTGCCAGCAGGGAGGTGGAACAGGGGGCCGGGGAGCTGTTTTTT.

This clone has only one observation. This CDR3 reads CASRALTGGYGNTIYF. The CDR3, as DNA: TGTGCCAGCAGGGCGCTCACTGGAGGGTACGGAAACACCATATATTTT. This chain links TRBV28 with TRBJ1-3, with no clear D. Germline CDR1 MDHEN, CDR2 SYDVKM. CDR3 length: 16 amino acids. The V gene lost 6 bases and the J gene lost 4 bases, with 19 bases spanning the gap.

V is TRBV6-5 and J is TRBJ1-3, with 7 bases fitting TRBD1. This CDR3 has 13 residues. Per germline, CDR1 MNHEY and CDR2 SVGAGI. Trimming at V came to 8 bases and at J to 4 bases, leaving 5 bases not matched to a gene. The CDR3 DNA reads as TGTGCCAGCTCCGGGACAGCAGGAAACACCATATATTTT. The encoded protein is CASSGTAGNTIYF.

The CDR3 DNA reads TGTGCCACCAGTGATCTGAGGACTAGCGGGAGGACAGATACGCAGTATTTT. Translating gives CATSDLRTSGRTDTQYF. The V gene is TRBV24-1, the J gene TRBJ2-3; 14 nucleotides agree with TRBD2. V was pared by 3 bases and J by 3 bases, with 4 bases of the junction left unmatched. CDR1 is KGHDR, CDR2 SFDVKD, per germline. The CDR3 loop spans 17 amino acids.